The rows below give T cell receptor beta chains drawn from one sample of a study of OX40 agonist ivuxolimab in advanced cancers. Only in-frame clones appear in the TCRdb table, and some are missing; sequencing was by immunoSEQ multiplex PCR. The sample records about 21,000 clones, about 88% being singletons. The source material was CD4+ or CD8+ T cells sorted from blood, sampled in a trial of the OX40 agonist ivuxolimab. These TCRs come from an adult with an advanced solid tumor such as melanoma, head and neck, liver or kidney cancer. Each CDR3 is given with its conserved first and last residue. D genes are given only for firm matches. Rows may omit the clone size; those that give it use once, few, many or a size class.

d_gene: .; j_gene: TRBJ2-3; v_gene: TRBV11-2; abundance: .; CDR3aa: CASRHPGRADTQYF; CDR3nt: TGTGCCAGCAGACACCCCGGGAGAGCGGATACGCAGTATTTT
d_gene: .; j_gene: TRBJ1-1; v_gene: TRBV6-6; abundance: medium-sized; CDR3aa: CASSVEPFF; CDR3nt: TGTGCCAGCAGTGTCGAGCCTTTCTTT
d_gene: TRBD2; j_gene: TRBJ2-7; v_gene: TRBV9; abundance: .; CDR3aa: CASSVGGLGADEQYF; CDR3nt: TGTGCCAGCAGCGTAGGGGGACTAGGGGCGGACGAGCAGTACTTC
d_gene: .; j_gene: TRBJ2-3; v_gene: TRBV6-6; abundance: .; CDR3aa: CASSYFGPSTDTQYF; CDR3nt: TGTGCCAGCAGTTACTTCGGACCCAGCACAGATACGCAGTATTTT
d_gene: .; j_gene: TRBJ2-1; v_gene: TRBV7-8; abundance: once; CDR3aa: CASSPRTTSSYNEQFF; CDR3nt: TGTGCCAGCAGCCCACGGACCACGAGCTCCTACAATGAGCAGTTCTTC
d_gene: TRBD2; j_gene: TRBJ2-1; v_gene: TRBV29-1; abundance: .; CDR3aa: CSALAGGPYNEQFF; CDR3nt: TGCAGCGCACTAGCGGGGGGCCCCTACAATGAGCAGTTCTTC
d_gene: .; j_gene: TRBJ2-5; v_gene: TRBV6-4; abundance: .; CDR3aa: CATQATLQETQYF; CDR3nt: TGTGCCACGCAAGCGACCCTACAAGAGACCCAGTACTTC
d_gene: .; j_gene: TRBJ2-7; v_gene: TRBV28; abundance: .; CDR3aa: CASSPLTEQYF; CDR3nt: TGTGCCAGCAGTCCCCTGACCGAGCAGTACTTC
d_gene: .; j_gene: TRBJ2-1; v_gene: TRBV7-2; abundance: .; CDR3aa: CASSLWGASGYNEQFF; CDR3nt: TGTGCCAGCAGCTTATGGGGGGCATCGGGATACAATGAGCAGTTCTTC
d_gene: .; j_gene: TRBJ2-7; v_gene: TRBV18; abundance: .; CDR3aa: CASSPGEGYEQYF; CDR3nt: TGTGCCAGCTCACCTGGCGAGGGGTACGAGCAGTACTTC
d_gene: .; j_gene: TRBJ1-2; v_gene: TRBV29-1; abundance: .; CDR3aa: CSVGELWGYTF; CDR3nt: TGCAGCGTTGGGGAATTATGGGGCTACACCTTC
d_gene: TRBD2; j_gene: TRBJ2-3; v_gene: TRBV4-2; abundance: .; CDR3aa: CASSQEGSGGGADTQYF; CDR3nt: TGTGCCAGCAGCCAAGAGGGTAGCGGGGGGGGAGCAGATACGCAGTATTTT
d_gene: TRBD1; j_gene: TRBJ2-7; v_gene: TRBV6-5; abundance: .; CDR3aa: CASSYGTGRDEQYF; CDR3nt: TGTGCCAGCAGTTACGGGACAGGGAGGGACGAGCAGTACTTC
d_gene: .; j_gene: TRBJ2-7; v_gene: TRBV4-2; abundance: few; CDR3aa: CASRARPEGHLYEQYF; CDR3nt: TGTGCCAGCAGAGCACGCCCGGAGGGCCACCTCTACGAGCAGTACTTC
d_gene: TRBD1; j_gene: TRBJ1-2; v_gene: TRBV15; abundance: .; CDR3aa: CATSRRQGSNYGYTF; CDR3nt: TGTGCCACCAGCAGAAGACAGGGATCTAACTATGGCTACACCTTC
d_gene: TRBD1; j_gene: TRBJ2-1; v_gene: TRBV4-1; abundance: .; CDR3aa: CASSPGQGYNEQFF; CDR3nt: TGCGCCAGCAGTCCGGGACAGGGCTACAATGAGCAGTTCTTC
d_gene: .; j_gene: TRBJ1-2; v_gene: TRBV5-5; abundance: .; CDR3aa: CASSTDLNYGYTF; CDR3nt: TGTGCCAGCAGCACGGACCTGAACTATGGCTACACCTTC
d_gene: TRBD1; j_gene: TRBJ1-2; v_gene: TRBV6-1; abundance: .; CDR3aa: CASSEWVRGAYGYTF; CDR3nt: TGTGCCAGCAGTGAGTGGGTCAGGGGGGCCTATGGCTACACCTTC
d_gene: .; j_gene: TRBJ1-3; v_gene: TRBV9; abundance: .; CDR3aa: CASSGDETPENTIYF; CDR3nt: TGTGCCAGCAGCGGAGATGAGACCCCGGAAAACACCATATATTTT
d_gene: .; j_gene: TRBJ2-1; v_gene: TRBV19; abundance: .; CDR3aa: CASSSTIVGTTEQFF; CDR3nt: TGTGCCAGTAGTAGTACGATTGTAGGGACAACTGAGCAGTTCTTC
d_gene: .; j_gene: TRBJ2-7; v_gene: TRBV6-1; abundance: .; CDR3aa: CASSPNGFRSYEQYF; CDR3nt: TGTGCCAGCAGTCCTAATGGTTTCCGCTCCTACGAGCAGTACTTC
d_gene: .; j_gene: TRBJ1-1; v_gene: TRBV2; abundance: .; CDR3aa: CASSEGHLNTEAFF; CDR3nt: TGTGCCAGCAGTGAAGGTCATCTGAACACTGAAGCTTTCTTT
d_gene: .; j_gene: TRBJ1-2; v_gene: TRBV9; abundance: once; CDR3aa: CASSVDTGSGYTF; CDR3nt: TGTGCCAGCAGCGTTGATACAGGGAGTGGCTACACCTTC
d_gene: .; j_gene: TRBJ2-5; v_gene: TRBV2; abundance: .; CDR3aa: CASSFGQWGQETQYF; CDR3nt: TGTGCCAGCAGTTTCGGACAGTGGGGACAAGAGACCCAGTACTTC
d_gene: .; j_gene: TRBJ2-7; v_gene: TRBV7-6; abundance: .; CDR3aa: CASSPRTPGVRFYEQYF; CDR3nt: TGTGCCAGCAGCCCGAGGACCCCCGGGGTTAGGTTCTACGAGCAGTACTTC
d_gene: .; j_gene: TRBJ1-2; v_gene: TRBV25-1; abundance: once; CDR3aa: CASSTGTHNGYTF; CDR3nt: TGTGCCAGCAGCACTGGGACACATAATGGCTACACCTTC
d_gene: .; j_gene: TRBJ2-1; v_gene: TRBV5-4; abundance: .; CDR3aa: CASSSFHNEQFF; CDR3nt: TGTGCCAGCAGCTCCTTTCACAATGAGCAGTTCTTC
d_gene: .; j_gene: TRBJ2-1; v_gene: TRBV27; abundance: .; CDR3aa: CASSRTSREQFF; CDR3nt: TGTGCCAGCAGCCGAACGAGCAGGGAGCAGTTCTTC
d_gene: TRBD1; j_gene: TRBJ1-2; v_gene: TRBV6-1; abundance: .; CDR3aa: CASSSPTGGEGYTF; CDR3nt: TGTGCCAGCAGTTCACCTACAGGGGGCGAAGGCTACACCTTC
d_gene: TRBD1; j_gene: TRBJ1-1; v_gene: TRBV10-3; abundance: few; CDR3aa: CAISGTGNWRTEAFF; CDR3nt: TGTGCCATCAGTGGGACAGGGAATTGGAGGACTGAAGCTTTCTTT
d_gene: .; j_gene: TRBJ2-1; v_gene: TRBV5-6; abundance: .; CDR3aa: CASSYTYNEQFF; CDR3nt: TGTGCCAGCAGTTACACCTACAATGAGCAGTTCTTC
d_gene: TRBD1; j_gene: TRBJ1-2; v_gene: TRBV29-1; abundance: .; CDR3aa: CSADREGDYGYTF; CDR3nt: TGCAGCGCCGACAGGGAAGGGGACTATGGCTACACCTTC
d_gene: .; j_gene: TRBJ1-2; v_gene: TRBV7-9; abundance: .; CDR3aa: CASSDESVPYGYTF; CDR3nt: TGTGCCAGCAGCGATGAATCGGTCCCCTATGGCTACACCTTC
d_gene: TRBD1; j_gene: TRBJ1-2; v_gene: TRBV29-1; abundance: .; CDR3aa: CSVRAGQRYGYTF; CDR3nt: TGCAGCGTTCGCGCGGGACAGAGGTATGGCTACACCTTC
d_gene: .; j_gene: TRBJ1-5; v_gene: TRBV5-6; abundance: few; CDR3aa: CASSLGSLGPQHF; CDR3nt: TGTGCCAGCAGCTTGGGTAGTCTCGGGCCCCAGCATTTT
d_gene: .; j_gene: TRBJ2-3; v_gene: TRBV27; abundance: .; CDR3aa: CASSARSTDTQYF; CDR3nt: TGTGCCAGCAGTGCCCGCAGTACAGATACGCAGTATTTT
d_gene: TRBD1; j_gene: TRBJ2-2; v_gene: TRBV5-6; abundance: .; CDR3aa: CASSLRDRGVGWTGELFF; CDR3nt: TGTGCCAGCAGCTTGCGGGACAGGGGAGTAGGATGGACCGGGGAGCTGTTTTTT
d_gene: .; j_gene: TRBJ2-7; v_gene: TRBV27; abundance: .; CDR3aa: CASSLSPTMDEQYF; CDR3nt: TGTGCCAGCAGTTTATCGCCTACAATGGACGAGCAGTACTTC
d_gene: TRBD1; j_gene: TRBJ1-1; v_gene: TRBV5-1; abundance: .; CDR3aa: CASSQQPPGQGLFPEAFF; CDR3nt: TGCGCCAGCAGCCAGCAACCGCCGGGACAGGGCCTTTTTCCTGAAGCTTTCTTT
d_gene: .; j_gene: TRBJ1-4; v_gene: TRBV30; abundance: .; CDR3aa: CAWTAGLREKLFF; CDR3nt: TGTGCCTGGACCGCCGGACTGCGTGAAAAACTGTTTTTT
d_gene: .; j_gene: TRBJ2-7; v_gene: TRBV5-5; abundance: .; CDR3aa: CASSLTHAEQYF; CDR3nt: TGTGCCAGCAGCTTAACGCACGCCGAGCAGTACTTC
d_gene: .; j_gene: TRBJ2-2; v_gene: TRBV7-3; abundance: few; CDR3aa: CASRANTGELFF; CDR3nt: TGTGCCAGCAGGGCGAACACCGGGGAGCTGTTTTTT
d_gene: .; j_gene: TRBJ2-4; v_gene: TRBV27; abundance: .; CDR3aa: CATSPGPKNIQYF; CDR3nt: TGTGCCACCTCACCCGGACCAAAAAACATTCAGTACTTC
d_gene: TRBD2; j_gene: TRBJ2-3; v_gene: TRBV6-4; abundance: .; CDR3aa: CASSGGATDTQYF; CDR3nt: TGTGCCAGCAGCGGGGGGGCCACAGATACGCAGTATTTT
d_gene: TRBD1; j_gene: TRBJ2-7; v_gene: TRBV7-8; abundance: .; CDR3aa: CASSSDRGYEQYF; CDR3nt: TGTGCCAGCAGCTCCGACAGGGGGTACGAGCAGTACTTC